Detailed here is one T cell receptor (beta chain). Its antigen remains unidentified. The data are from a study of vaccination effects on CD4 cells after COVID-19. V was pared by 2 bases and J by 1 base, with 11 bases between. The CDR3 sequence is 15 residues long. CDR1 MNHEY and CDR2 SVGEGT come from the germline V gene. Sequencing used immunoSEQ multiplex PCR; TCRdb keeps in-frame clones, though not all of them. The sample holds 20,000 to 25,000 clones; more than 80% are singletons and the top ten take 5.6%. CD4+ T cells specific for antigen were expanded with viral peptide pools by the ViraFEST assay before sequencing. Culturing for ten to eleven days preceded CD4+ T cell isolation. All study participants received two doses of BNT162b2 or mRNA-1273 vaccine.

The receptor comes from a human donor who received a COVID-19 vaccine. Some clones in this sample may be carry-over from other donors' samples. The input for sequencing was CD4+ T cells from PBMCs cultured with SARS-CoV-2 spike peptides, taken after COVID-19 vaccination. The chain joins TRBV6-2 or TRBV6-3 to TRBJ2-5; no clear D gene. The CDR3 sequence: CASSYRMASQETQYF. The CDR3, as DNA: TGTGCCAGCAGTTACAGGATGGCGTCCCAAGAGACCCAGTACTTC.